Below, 26 T cell receptor beta chains from the same sample are listed, as sequenced in a study of T cell repertoires in cytomegalovirus infection. The antigens these receptors bind are not known. A single record per CDR3 protein comes from TCRdb applying MiXCR to the reads. This sample has approximately 70,000 distinct CDR3 sequences, with 20% to 25% found just once. Input material: PBMCs, sequenced either directly or after in vitro stimulation (not recorded which). The receptors were sampled from a human donor in good health (CMV status not recorded). Some clones in this sample may be carry-over from other donors' samples.

As regards this clonotype: A read error may be the cause here, since a much bigger clone is one base away. The genes are TRBV28 and TRBJ1-1, with TRBD1 matching over 7 bases. The germline V gene has CDR1 MDHEN and CDR2 SYDVKM. The CDR3 extends over 13 amino acids. Unmatched junction bases numbered 7, after V lost 5 bases and J lost 7 bases. The CDR3 nucleotides read TGTGCCAGCAGTCAGAACAGGGGACTTGAAGCTTTCTTT. This sequence encodes CASSQNRGLEAFF.

The chain employs TRBV28 and TRBJ1-1, with D possibly matching TRBD1 (6 bases). The CDR3 extends over 12 amino acids. The germline V gene has CDR1 MDHEN and CDR2 SYDVKM. Trimming left V 4 bases short and J 12 bases short, with 15 bases between. CDR3 sequence reads: CASSSSNRETFF. The DNA of the CDR3 is TGTGCCAGCAGTTCGTCGAACAGGGAAACTTTCTTT.

CDR3 nucleotide sequence: TGTGCCAGCAGCTTAGCGGCGGGCGCCTACAATGAGCAGTTCTTC. Encoded protein: CASSLAAGAYNEQFF. The chain carries TRBV7-2 and TRBJ2-1, with a weak D call TRBD2 (5 bases). Trimming shortened V by 0 bases and J by 2 bases, and 8 bases separated the two germline ends. Per the germline V gene, CDR1 is SGHTA and CDR2 is FQGNSA. CDR3 size: 15 residues.

This clonotype was detected many times. CDR3 coding DNA: TGTGCCAGCAGTGAACTCAGCGGGAGGGCGGTTGAGCAGTTCTTC. Its protein is CASSELSGRAVEQFF. This chain connects TRBV6-1 to TRBJ2-1; 10 nucleotides agree with TRBD2. J gave up 9 bases and V 2 bases, and 7 bases lay outside the gene matches. This CDR3 comprises 15 residues. Germline CDR1 and CDR2: MNHNS and SASEGT.

The chain uses TRBV10-3 and TRBJ2-7, with 8 bases that match TRBD2. CDR1 and CDR2 (germline): ENHRY, SYGVKD. This CDR3 contains 14 residues. Germline trimming cut 3 bases from V and 6 bases from J; bases unmatched to any gene: 7. CDR3: CAISDPRGGAEQYV. The CDR3 coding sequence is TGTGCCATCAGTGACCCACGGGGGGGGGCCGAGCAGTACGTC.

There are many counts of this clonotype. The V gene is TRBV7-9, the J gene TRBJ2-1; 11 bases align to TRBD2. The V gene end was trimmed by 3 bases and the J gene end by 3 bases; junction bases not matched to a gene: 4. This CDR3 region has 16 residues. From germline, CDR1 is SEHNR and CDR2 FQNEAQ (reference sequence). The DNA of the CDR3 is TGTGCCAGCAGCTTTCCCCTAGCGGGAGGCTACAATGAGCAGTTCTTC. This sequence encodes CASSFPLAGGYNEQFF.

The V call is TRBV7-8, the J call TRBJ1-2; a possible D gene is TRBD1 (5 bases). Per germline, CDR1 SGHVS and CDR2 FQNEAQ. The CDR3 has 14 residues. V gave up 5 bases and J gave up 4 bases, with 14 bases separating them. DNA for the CDR3: TGTGCCAGCAGCGCGCAACCGGGGGTCTATGGCTACACCTTC. It specifies CASSAQPGVYGYTF.

This clonotype was found many times. The chain employs TRBV28 and TRBJ2-1; 10 bases agree with TRBD2. This CDR3 is 15 amino acids long. J was trimmed by 6 bases and V by 5 bases; bases with no gene match: 7. Germline-derived CDR1 and CDR2 are MDHEN and SYDVKM. This CDR3 reads CASSRSGRAGNEQFF. The CDR3 nucleotides are TGTGCCAGCAGTCGAAGCGGGAGGGCAGGCAATGAGCAGTTCTTC.

This clonotype was counted at least ten times. The chain couples TRBV7-2 to TRBJ2-1; D is uncertain. This CDR3 is built from 14 residues. The germline gives CDR1 SGHTA, CDR2 FQGNSA. V lost 2 bases to trimming and J lost 8 bases, with 13 bases between them. In DNA, the CDR3 is TGTGCCAGCAGCTTATTCGCCTCCGAACATGAGCAGTTCTTC. Amino acids: CASSLFASEHEQFF.

The chain recombines TRBV28 with TRBJ2-5; 8 bases line up with TRBD1. Germline CDR1 MDHEN, CDR2 SYDVKM. J lost 2 bases, V lost 5 bases, and 4 bases had no gene match. There are 14 residues in the CDR3. The CDR3 region has the DNA TGTGCCAGCAGTGCAGGGGGCCCTCAAGAGACCCAGTACTTC. It is translated as CASSAGGPQETQYF.

This clonotype was counted at least ten times. The chain employs TRBV28 and TRBJ2-4; possibly TRBD2 for D (5 bases). V shed 7 bases and J shed 0 bases, with 13 bases lying between them. The CDR3 runs to 15 residues. CDR1 and CDR2 from the germline V gene are MDHEN and SYDVKM. The CDR3 region has the DNA TGTGCCAGCACCCCGGCGGCGGGAGCCAAAAACATTCAGTACTTC. Translating gives CASTPAAGAKNIQYF. Variable domain in full (rest from reference TRBV28 and TRBJ2-4): DVKVTQSSRYLVKRTGEKVFLECVQDMDHENMFWYRQDPGLGLRLIYFSYDVKMKEKGDIPEGYSVSREKKERFSLILESASTNQTSMYLCASTPAAGAKNIQYFGAGTRLSVL.

This clonotype was counted only a few times. This chain connects TRBV19 to TRBJ2-1; TRBD1 matches at 10 bases. The CDR3 is made up of 15 amino acids. CDR1 and CDR2 (germline): LNHDA, SQIVND (reference sequence). With 9 bases clipped from V and 7 bases from J, the junction kept 12 bases outside the gene matches. Here the CDR3 DNA reads TGTGCCAGCAGAACCACCGGGACAGGGGCGAATGAGCAGTTCTTC. This encodes CASRTTGTGANEQFF. The entire variable domain, with the rest obtained from reference TRBV19 and TRBJ2-1, is as follows: DGGITQSPKYLFRKEGQNVTLSCEQNLNHDAMYWYRQDPGQGLRLIYYSQIVNDFQKGDIAEGYSVSREKKESFPLTVTSAQKNPTAFYLCASRTTGTGANEQFFGPGTRLTVL.

The chain recombines TRBV24-1 with TRBJ2-7; 8 positions match TRBD1. The ends lost 5 bases at V and 1 base at J; junction bases unmatched: 6. This CDR3 comprises 15 residues. The germline V gene has CDR1 KGHDR and CDR2 SFDVKD. The CDR3 region is CATSGGTGKSYEQYV. CDR3 DNA: TGTGCCACCAGTGGTGGGACAGGTAAGTCCTACGAGCAGTACGTC.

This chain joins TRBV7-9 and TRBJ1-3; D gene ambiguous. The CDR3 runs to 11 residues. The ends were cut back, 7 bases at V and 4 bases at J, with 5 bases in the middle. Germline V gene lookup returns CDR1 SEHNR and CDR2 FQNEAQ (reference sequence). CDR3 in DNA: TGTGCCAGCATGGTCGGAAACACCATATATTTT. Translation: CASMVGNTIYF.

This clonotype was seen many times. The chain carries TRBV12-3 or TRBV12-4 and TRBJ2-1; TRBD2 aligns across 7 bases. The CDR3 totals 18 residues. J gave up 8 bases and V 3 bases, and 19 bases lay outside the gene matches. The CDR3 loop is CASSFFGGFGVLIDEQFF. The CDR3 DNA reads TGTGCCAGCAGTTTTTTCGGGGGGTTCGGAGTTCTTATCGATGAGCAGTTCTTC.

This clonotype was counted a few times. V gene TRBV7-9 combines with J gene TRBJ1-3; TRBD1 is a possible D gene (5 bases). The CDR3 covers 14 residues. V was clipped by 6 bases and J by 1 base, with 10 bases between them. The germline V gene encodes CDR1 SEHNR and CDR2 FQNEAQ (reference sequence). In DNA, the CDR3 is TGTGCCAGCAGGGGGGGTCGGTCTGGAAACACCATATATTTT. This encodes CASRGGRSGNTIYF.

This clonotype was counted between two and nine times. The chain recombines TRBV11-3 with TRBJ2-2; 13 bases are a match to TRBD2. Germline V gives CDR1 SGHNT, CDR2 YENEEA. The CDR3 is made up of 19 amino acids. The V and J ends lost 5 bases and 5 bases, in that order; junction bases with no gene match: 14. CDR3 nucleotide sequence: TGTGCCAGCAGCCCCGGGACTAGCGGGACCCGGCCACGGACCGGGGAGCTGTTTTTT. Protein product: CASSPGTSGTRPRTGELFF.

This chain connects TRBV6-2 or TRBV6-3 to TRBJ1-1; no clear D. Trimming left V 2 bases short and J 1 base short, with 14 bases between. From germline, CDR1 is MNHEY and CDR2 SVGEGT. The CDR3 consists of 16 residues. This CDR3 is CASSYPSFYKNTEAFF. CDR3 nucleotide sequence: TGTGCCAGCAGTTACCCCTCGTTTTACAAGAACACTGAAGCTTTCTTT.

This clonotype has a count of ten or more. The rearrangement links TRBV7-9 to TRBJ1-1; unclear D gene. V was pared by 1 base and J by 1 base, with 7 bases between. This CDR3 is 14 amino acids long. The germline V gene encodes CDR1 SEHNR and CDR2 FQNEAQ (reference sequence). Written as DNA, the CDR3 is TGTGCCAGCAGCTTAGGCCAACGGAACACTGAAGCTTTCTTT. Its protein is CASSLGQRNTEAFF.

This clonotype has just a few counts. The chain links TRBV11-3 to TRBJ2-2; 14 bases map to TRBD2. The CDR3 totals 16 residues. Germline V gene sequence: CDR1 SGHNT, CDR2 YENEEA. Trimming at V came to 5 bases and at J to 8 bases, leaving 7 bases not matched to a gene. CDR3 sequence (DNA): TGTGCCAGCAGCCCGGGACTAGCGGGAGATATGGGGGAGCTGTTTTTT. This gives the protein CASSPGLAGDMGELFF.

The rearrangement joins TRBV6-5 to TRBJ2-6; D not certain. CDR3 length equals 15 residues. Deletions cut 3 bases from V and 0 bases from J, with 6 bases between. Germline CDR1 and CDR2: MNHEY and SVGAGI. The CDR3 spells CASSYSGSGANVLTF. CDR3 DNA: TGTGCCAGCAGTTATTCTGGCTCTGGGGCCAACGTCCTGACTTTC.

J is TRBJ2-7 and V is TRBV19; TRBD2 might be the D (6 bases). Germline-derived CDR1 and CDR2 are LNHDA and SQIVND (reference sequence). Trimming cost V 5 bases and J 1 base, with 15 bases left between them. CDR3 size: 15 residues. The CDR3 protein is CASSGMGGNSYEQYF. The CDR3 DNA is TGTGCCAGTAGTGGAATGGGGGGAAATTCCTACGAGCAGTACTTC. The entire variable domain, with the rest obtained from reference TRBV19 and TRBJ2-7, is as follows: DGGITQSPKYLFRKEGQNVTLSCEQNLNHDAMYWYRQDPGQGLRLIYYSQIVNDFQKGDIAEGYSVSREKKESFPLTVTSAQKNPTAFYLCASSGMGGNSYEQYFGPGTRLTVT.

The table lists this clonotype with a few counts. The genes are TRBV4-1 and TRBJ1-6, with 7 bases matching TRBD1. The ends lost 4 bases at V and 5 bases at J; junction bases unmatched: 8. CDR3 length equals 16 residues. Per the germline V gene, CDR1 is MGHRA and CDR2 is YSYEKL. CDR3 DNA: TGCGCCAGCAGCCGTTACCGGGACAGCAATAATTCACCCCTCCACTTT. It codes for CASSRYRDSNNSPLHF.

This clonotype has at least ten counts. The J gene is TRBJ1-5, the V gene TRBV12-3 or TRBV12-4; TRBD1 agrees at 9 bases. The CDR3 length is 17 residues. After removal of 1 base from V and 7 bases from J, the junction contained 11 bases not matched to a gene. DNA of the CDR3: TGTGCCAGCAGTTTAGGTCCGGGACAGGGAGCGTGGCAGCCCCAGCATTTT. It translates to CASSLGPGQGAWQPQHF.

The chain employs TRBV6-5 and TRBJ1-5; TRBD1 matches 7 bases. There are 16 residues in the CDR3. With 6 bases clipped from V and 3 bases from J, the junction kept 11 bases outside the gene matches. Looked up from germline, CDR1 is MNHEY and CDR2 is SVGAGI. CDR3 amino acids: CASRTHRGNNNQPQHF. The CDR3 DNA sequence: TGTGCCAGCAGAACCCACAGGGGTAATAACAATCAGCCCCAGCATTTT.

This clonotype was observed a few times. The chain combines TRBV19 with TRBJ2-2; D is unresolved. V was trimmed by 10 bases and J by 7 bases, leaving 7 bases between them. This CDR3 region has 10 residues. The V gene's germline CDR1 is LNHDA and CDR2 SQIVND (reference sequence). CDR3 protein: CATYYGELFF. The CDR3 nucleotides read TGTGCCACCTATTACGGGGAGCTGTTTTTT.